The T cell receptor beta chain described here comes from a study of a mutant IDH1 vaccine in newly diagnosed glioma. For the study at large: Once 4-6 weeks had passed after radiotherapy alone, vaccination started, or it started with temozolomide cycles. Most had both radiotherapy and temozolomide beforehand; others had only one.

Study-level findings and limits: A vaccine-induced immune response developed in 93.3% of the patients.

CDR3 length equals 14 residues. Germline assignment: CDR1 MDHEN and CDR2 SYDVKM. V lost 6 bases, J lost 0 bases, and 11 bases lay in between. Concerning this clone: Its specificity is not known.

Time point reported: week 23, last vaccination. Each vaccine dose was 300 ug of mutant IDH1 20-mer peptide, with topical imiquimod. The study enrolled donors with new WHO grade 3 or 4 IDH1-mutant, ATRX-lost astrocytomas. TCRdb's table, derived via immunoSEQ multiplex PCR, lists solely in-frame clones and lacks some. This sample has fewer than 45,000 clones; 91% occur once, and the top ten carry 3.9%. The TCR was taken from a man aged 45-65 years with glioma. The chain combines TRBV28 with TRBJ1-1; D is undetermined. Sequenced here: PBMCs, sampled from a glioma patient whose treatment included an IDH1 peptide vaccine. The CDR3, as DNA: TGTGCCAGCAGGGTCGGGAGGGTGAACACTGAAGCTTTCTTT. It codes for CASRVGRVNTEAFF.